The 26 T cell receptor beta chains presented below share a single source sample, sequenced in a study of blood T cell repertoires in COVID-19. Sequencing was performed with immunoSEQ multiplex PCR; in TCRdb, only in-frame clones are kept and a portion is missing. The sample holds about 320,000 clones; about 84% are singletons and the top ten take 1.5% to 2%. The sequencing input was peripheral blood. The receptor set was obtained from a woman in her forties or fifties with acute or convalescent COVID-19.

The chain joins TRBV5-1 to TRBJ2-7, with a possible D match to TRBD1 (5 bases). The CDR3 length is 14 residues. Looked up from germline, CDR1 is SGHRS and CDR2 is YFSETQ. V was cut by 2 bases and J by 2 bases, with 11 bases left in between. The CDR3 sequence: CASSLVQGPYEQYF. In DNA form, the CDR3 reads TGCGCCAGCAGCTTAGTCCAGGGCCCCTACGAGCAGTACTTC.

The J gene is TRBJ2-7, the V gene TRBV10-3; 11 nucleotides agree with TRBD2. The CDR3 has 17 amino acids. In germline, CDR1 is ENHRY, CDR2 SYGVKD. Unmatched junction bases numbered 6, after V lost 2 bases and J lost 0 bases. CDR3 loop: CAISEDRGLAVSYEQYF. DNA for the CDR3: TGTGCCATCAGTGAGGACAGGGGACTAGCGGTCTCCTACGAGCAGTACTTC.

This chain links TRBV6-5 with TRBJ2-7, with 9 bases lining up with TRBD1. CDR1 is MNHEY and CDR2 is SVGAGI in the germline V gene. V shed 7 bases, J shed 1 base, and the junction held 8 bases outside the gene matches. The CDR3 totals 15 residues. Written as DNA, the CDR3 is TGTGCCAGCATCGCCCCGGGACAGGGATCCTACGAGCAGTACTTC. It translates to CASIAPGQGSYEQYF.

The gene calls are TRBV28 and TRBJ2-3, with 10 bases aligning to TRBD1. Germline values: CDR1 MDHEN, CDR2 SYDVKM. Unmatched junction bases numbered 7, after V lost 7 bases and J lost 6 bases. The CDR3 extends over 14 amino acids. CDR3 amino acids: CASTETGGWDTQYF. The CDR3, as DNA: TGTGCCAGCACTGAGACAGGGGGCTGGGATACGCAGTATTTT. The variable domain in full, with the rest retrieved from reference TRBV28 and TRBJ2-3, is DVKVTQSSRYLVKRTGEKVFLECVQDMDHENMFWYRQDPGLGLRLIYFSYDVKMKEKGDIPEGYSVSREKKERFSLILESASTNQTSMYLCASTETGGWDTQYFGPGTRLTVL.

This clone was seen more than once but under ten times. The chain employs TRBV4-1 and TRBJ1-1; 7 nucleotides match TRBD1. There are 16 residues in the CDR3. V shed 4 bases, J shed 4 bases, and the junction held 12 bases outside the gene matches. The V gene's germline CDR1 is MGHRA and CDR2 YSYEKL. This CDR3 is CASSRRTGVGSTEAFF. In DNA form, the CDR3 reads TGCGCCAGCAGCCGCCGTACAGGGGTCGGGAGCACTGAAGCTTTCTTT.

This clone is a singleton in its sample. The chain employs TRBV27 and TRBJ2-7, with TRBD2 as a possible D gene (6 bases). Germline V gene data show CDR1 as MNHEY and CDR2 as SMNVEV (reference sequence). This CDR3 comprises 13 residues. V was clipped by 4 bases and J by 3 bases, with 10 bases between them. The CDR3 region is CASSWASDYEQYF. The CDR3 DNA is TGTGCCAGCAGTTGGGCTAGCGACTACGAGCAGTACTTC.

The chain links TRBV19 to TRBJ2-2; 11 nucleotides agree with TRBD1. This CDR3 is 17 amino acids long. V dropped 6 bases and J dropped 6; count of bases not matched to a gene: 12. Germline CDR1 is LNHDA and CDR2 is SQIVND (reference sequence). CDR3 bases: TGTGCCAGTAGAATCCAGACCGGGACAGGGGGGTCCGGGGAGCTGTTTTTT. It is translated as CASRIQTGTGGSGELFF. The entire variable domain, with the rest obtained from reference TRBV19 and TRBJ2-2, is as follows: DGGITQSPKYLFRKEGQNVTLSCEQNLNHDAMYWYRQDPGQGLRLIYYSQIVNDFQKGDIAEGYSVSREKKESFPLTVTSAQKNPTAFYLCASRIQTGTGGSGELFFGEGSRLTVL.

The CDR3 loop is CASRWGRVGLGQPQHF. In DNA form, the CDR3 reads TGTGCCAGCAGGTGGGGCAGGGTCGGGTTGGGACAGCCCCAGCATTTT. This chain links TRBV28 with TRBJ1-5, with D possibly TRBD1 on 5 matching bases. Trimming shortened V by 6 bases and J by 7 bases, and 22 bases separated the two germline ends. The CDR3 sequence is 16 residues long. Germline CDR1 reads MDHEN; CDR2 reads SYDVKM. Drawing the rest from reference TRBV28 and TRBJ1-5, the complete variable domain is DVKVTQSSRYLVKRTGEKVFLECVQDMDHENMFWYRQDPGLGLRLIYFSYDVKMKEKGDIPEGYSVSREKKERFSLILESASTNQTSMYLCASRWGRVGLGQPQHFGDGTRLSIL.

This clone was seen a handful of times. The chain has TRBV27 and TRBJ2-3; TRBD1 might be the D (6 bases). Looked up from germline, CDR1 is MNHEY and CDR2 is SMNVEV (reference sequence). V gave up 2 bases and J gave up 2 bases, with 11 bases separating them. The CDR3 contains 15 residues. CDR3 DNA: TGTGCCAGCAGTTTAAGGACAGCCCTCACAGATACGCAGTATTTT. Its translation is CASSLRTALTDTQYF.

The chain combines TRBV7-9 with TRBJ1-1; D perhaps matches TRBD1 (6 bases). Trimming cost V 5 bases and J 10 bases, with 17 bases left between them. The CDR3 spans 13 residues. CDR1 SEHNR and CDR2 FQNEAQ come from the germline V gene (reference sequence). CDR3 in DNA: TGTGCCAGCAGCCAATACTCCACAGGGATAGCTTTCTTT. It translates to CASSQYSTGIAFF.

J is TRBJ2-1 and V is TRBV5-1; 7 bases are shared with TRBD2. Germline loops: CDR1 SGHRS, CDR2 YFSETQ. J lost 7 bases, V lost 3 bases, and 16 bases had no gene match. CDR3 length: 17 amino acids. In DNA form, the CDR3 reads TGCGCCAGCAGCTCTGGGGGAGGGAGGGTTAGGGCAAATGAGCAGTTCTTC. It translates to CASSSGGGRVRANEQFF.

As to this clone: This sample also contains other DNA sequences that code for the same CDR3. This chain joins TRBV24-1 and TRBJ1-5; D is ambiguous. Trimming cost V 2 bases and J 3 bases, with 4 bases left between them. CDR3 length: 13 residues. Germline-derived CDR1 and CDR2 are KGHDR and SFDVKD. For the CDR3, the DNA is TGTGCCACCAGTGATTCTACCAATCAGCCCCAGCATTTT. It is translated as CATSDSTNQPQHF.

CDR3 bases: TGTGCCAGCAGCTTTACGGCCTCGGGGGGCAAGGAGACCCAGTACTTC. Protein: CASSFTASGGKETQYF. The chain employs TRBV7-2 and TRBJ2-5, with a weak D call TRBD2 (7 bases). V was clipped by 3 bases and J by 5 bases, with 19 bases between them. Germline V gene lookup returns CDR1 SGHTA and CDR2 FQGNSA. The CDR3 length is 16 residues.

The CDR3 nucleotides are TGTGCCAGCTCGCAAACAGCCGACTCTGGAAACACCATATATTTT. Protein sequence: CASSQTADSGNTIYF. The chain carries TRBV18 and TRBJ1-3; D not resolved. Germline loops: CDR1 KGHSH, CDR2 LQKENI. The CDR3 runs to 15 residues. V was pared by 6 bases and J by 0 bases, with 12 bases between. Looking up the rest from reference TRBV18 and TRBJ1-3 gives the full variable domain: NAGVMQNPRHLVRRRGQEARLRCSPMKGHSHVYWYRQLPEEGLKFMVYLQKENIIDESGMPKERFSAEFPKEGPSILRIQQVVRGDSAAYFCASSQTADSGNTIYFGEGSWLTVV.

The V and J genes are TRBV10-3 and TRBJ2-1, with 8 bases lining up with TRBD2. From germline, CDR1 is ENHRY and CDR2 SYGVKD. The junction had 13 bases not matched to a gene; V was cut back by 8 bases and J by 7 bases. CDR3 size: 15 residues. The CDR3 DNA follows: TGTGCCATCCAACGGGCTACGGGAGGGAGTAATGAGCAGTTCTTC. Its protein product is CAIQRATGGSNEQFF.

The count of this clone is one. Other DNA variants within this sample encode the same CDR3. CDR3 DNA: TGTGCCAGCAGCTTAGTAGGGGGGAACACTGAAGCTTTCTTT. This sequence encodes CASSLVGGNTEAFF. This chain uses TRBV7-2 with TRBJ1-1; D might be TRBD1 (6 bases). Germline values: CDR1 SGHTA, CDR2 FQGNSA. Trimming left V 1 base short and J 1 base short, with 7 bases between. The CDR3 runs to 14 residues.

The rearrangement joins TRBV9 to TRBJ2-5; 14 bases line up with TRBD2. The V gene's germline CDR1 is SGDLS and CDR2 YYNGEE. With 4 bases clipped from V and 3 bases from J, the junction kept 14 bases outside the gene matches. The CDR3 runs 19 residues. In DNA, the CDR3 is TGTGCCAGCAGCCCCCTTCGACTAGCGGGAGGGAGAATGGAAGAGACCCAGTACTTC. This encodes CASSPLRLAGGRMEETQYF.

The CDR3 DNA follows: TGTGCCAGCAGTCACGGTAGCTCCTATAATTCACCCCTCCACTTT. Translation gives CASSHGSSYNSPLHF. The chain uses TRBV27 and TRBJ1-6; D is ambiguous. Trimming took 5 bases from V and 0 from J, leaving 8 bases between them. The V gene's germline CDR1 is MNHEY and CDR2 SMNVEV (reference sequence). The CDR3 contains 15 residues.

In its sample, this clone was seen once. The same CDR3 arises from other DNA sequences in this sample as well. CDR3 sequence (DNA): TGTGCCAGCTCACCGGACAGGAGGAATCAGCCCCAGCATTTT. The encoded protein is CASSPDRRNQPQHF. The chain employs TRBV18 and TRBJ1-5; 7 positions match TRBD1. Germline values: CDR1 KGHSH, CDR2 LQKENI. The CDR3 has 14 residues. With 3 bases clipped from V and 4 bases from J, the junction kept 3 bases outside the gene matches.

The rearrangement links TRBV7-2 to TRBJ2-7; 11 bases agree with TRBD2. The germline V gene encodes CDR1 SGHTA and CDR2 FQGNSA. V shed 4 bases, J shed 2 bases, and the junction held 10 bases outside the gene matches. The CDR3 runs 17 residues. CDR3 nucleotides: TGTGCCAGCAGCTCTTTAGCCGGGACTAGCGGCCCCTACGAGCAGTACTTC. This gives the protein CASSSLAGTSGPYEQYF.

This chain joins TRBV7-9 and TRBJ2-5; D gene ambiguous. Germline assignment: CDR1 SEHNR and CDR2 FQNEAQ (reference sequence). The V end was cut by 5 bases, the J end by 5 bases, with 9 bases between. There are 12 residues in the CDR3. The CDR3 sequence is CASSLLGETQYF. In nucleotides, the CDR3 is TGTGCCAGCAGCCTCCTCGGTGAGACCCAGTACTTC.

The V call is TRBV28, the J call TRBJ1-5; D might be TRBD1 (5 bases). The V gene's germline CDR1 is MDHEN and CDR2 SYDVKM. The CDR3 length is 16 residues. V was shortened by 7 bases and J by 2 bases, with 18 bases between the two germline ends. In nucleotides, the CDR3 is TGTGCCAGCAACTACGGGGGGGGAGTGGGCAATCAGCCCCAGCATTTT. Protein product: CASNYGGGVGNQPQHF.

The gene calls are TRBV6-4 and TRBJ2-3; TRBD2 matches at 9 bases. J was trimmed by 6 bases and V by 6 bases; bases with no gene match: 7. The CDR3 spans 14 residues. Germline assignment: CDR1 MRHNA and CDR2 SNTAGT. CDR3 region: CASRRGSGSDTQYF. The CDR3 DNA is TGTGCCAGCAGGAGGGGTAGCGGGAGTGATACGCAGTATTTT.

CDR3 nucleotides: TGTGCCAGCAGGCGGACTCAGGGGGCCTATGGCTACACCTTC. Its translation is CASRRTQGAYGYTF. The rearrangement joins TRBV2 to TRBJ1-2; 8 positions match TRBD1. The germline V gene encodes CDR1 SNHLY and CDR2 FYNNEI. V shed 6 bases, J shed 4 bases, and the junction held 7 bases outside the gene matches. The CDR3 extends over 14 amino acids.

V and J are TRBV28 and TRBJ2-7; 9 bases match TRBD2. The CDR3 is made up of 13 amino acids. Germline lookup yields CDR1 MDHEN and CDR2 SYDVKM. Losses at the gene ends were 7 bases for V and 7 bases for J; bases not matched to a gene: 8. The CDR3 reads CASITAAGGEQYF. CDR3 coding DNA: TGTGCCAGCATCACCGCGGCGGGGGGGGAGCAGTACTTC.

The chain carries TRBV7-9 and TRBJ2-3; 8 nucleotides align to TRBD2. Germline CDR1 is SEHNR and CDR2 is FQNEAQ (reference sequence). This CDR3 contains 18 residues. V lost 1 base, J lost 2 bases, and 11 bases stayed unmatched. The CDR3 is CASSLVMGLAGNTDTQYF. Here the CDR3 DNA reads TGTGCCAGCAGCTTAGTTATGGGTCTAGCGGGCAACACAGATACGCAGTATTTT.